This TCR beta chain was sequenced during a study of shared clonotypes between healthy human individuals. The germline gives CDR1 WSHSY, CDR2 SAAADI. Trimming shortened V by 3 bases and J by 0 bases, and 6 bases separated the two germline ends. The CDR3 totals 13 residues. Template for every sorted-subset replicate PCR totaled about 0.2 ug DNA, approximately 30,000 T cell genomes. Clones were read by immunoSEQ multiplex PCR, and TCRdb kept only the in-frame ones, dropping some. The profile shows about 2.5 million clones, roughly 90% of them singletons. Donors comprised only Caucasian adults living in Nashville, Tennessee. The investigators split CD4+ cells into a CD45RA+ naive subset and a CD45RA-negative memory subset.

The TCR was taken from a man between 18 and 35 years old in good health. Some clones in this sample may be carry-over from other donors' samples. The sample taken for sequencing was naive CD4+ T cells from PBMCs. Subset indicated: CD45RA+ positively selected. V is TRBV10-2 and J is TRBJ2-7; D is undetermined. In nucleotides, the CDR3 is TGCGCCAGCAGTGATAGGGTCTCCTACGAGCAGTACTTC. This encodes CASSDRVSYEQYF.